The present T cell receptor beta chain was sequenced within a study of cytomegalovirus exposure and HLA in healthy donors. Study-level points and caveats: According to an earlier analysis, most TCR beta V segments yielded productive rearrangements about 87% or about 30% of the time.

With 60 Vbeta and 13 Jbeta primers, the PCR was carried out. Using immunoSEQ multiplex PCR, the repertoire was profiled, and TCRdb retains in-frame clones only, with some absent. The sample shows fewer than 75,000 clones, roughly 83% of them seen only once. Concerning this clone: Its antigen remains unknown.

Germline V gives CDR1 SGHNT, CDR2 YENEEA. The CDR3 runs to 12 residues. The V end lost 4 bases, the J end lost 0 bases, and 4 bases lay between the germline ends. Material for sequencing was PBMCs. This receptor was taken from a man aged 25-45 years in good health and CMV-seronegative. This rearrangement joins TRBV11-3 to TRBJ2-7; no clear D gene. The DNA of the CDR3 is TGTGCCAGCAGCTCAGTCTCCTACGAGCAGTACTTC. Its protein is CASSSVSYEQYF.